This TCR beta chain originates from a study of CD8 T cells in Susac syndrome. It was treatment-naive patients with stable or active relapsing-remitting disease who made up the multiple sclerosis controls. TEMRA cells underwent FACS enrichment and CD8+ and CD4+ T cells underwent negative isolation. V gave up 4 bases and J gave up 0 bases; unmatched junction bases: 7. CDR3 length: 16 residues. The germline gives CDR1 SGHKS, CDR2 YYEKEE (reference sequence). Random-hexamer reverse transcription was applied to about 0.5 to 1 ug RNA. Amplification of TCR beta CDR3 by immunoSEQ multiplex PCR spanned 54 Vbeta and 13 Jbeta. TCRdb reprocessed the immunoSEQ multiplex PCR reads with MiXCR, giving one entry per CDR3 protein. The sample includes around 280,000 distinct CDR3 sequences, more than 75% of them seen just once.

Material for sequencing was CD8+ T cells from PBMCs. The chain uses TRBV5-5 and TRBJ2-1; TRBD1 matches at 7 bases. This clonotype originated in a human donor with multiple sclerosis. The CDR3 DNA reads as TGTGCCAGCAGCGTCAACAGGGGCAGCTCCTACAATGAGCAGTTCTTC. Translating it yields CASSVNRGSSYNEQFF. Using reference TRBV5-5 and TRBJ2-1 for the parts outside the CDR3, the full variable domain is DAGVTQSPTHLIKTRGQQVTLRCSPISGHKSVSWYQQVLGQGPQFIFQYYEKEERGRGNFPDRFSARQFPNYSSELNVNALLLGDSALYLCASSVNRGSSYNEQFFGPGTRLTVL.